The 28 T cell receptor beta chains in this list originate from one sample, sequenced in a study of monozygotic twins with inflammatory bowel disease. TCRdb derives one entry per CDR3 protein from the 5' RACE reads, leaving out DNA. Recorded here are around 380,000 distinct CDR3 sequences; the top ten clones represent 2% to 3%. The specimen was blood. Receptors originate from a human donor with ulcerative colitis or Crohn's disease, or a healthy co-twin of an affected twin (not recorded which).

J is TRBJ1-4 and V is TRBV10-3. CDR1 and CDR2 from the germline V gene are ENHRY and SYGVKD. CDR3 length: 14 amino acids. The CDR3 loop reads CAISEGGKSEKLFF.

This rearrangement joins TRBV5-1 to TRBJ2-7; TCRdb lists TRBD2, though no DNA is available to test this call. The germline gives CDR1 SGHRS, CDR2 YFSETQ. The CDR3 runs to 15 residues. CDR3 in amino acids: CASSSQQRGRYEQYF.

CDR3 protein: CASSQDGSGQPQHF. This sequence joins TRBV4-1 and TRBJ1-5. The CDR3 is 14 residues long. From germline, CDR1 is MGHRA and CDR2 YSYEKL.

The CDR3 sequence is CASSPYTGGEETQYF. The J gene is TRBJ2-5, the V gene TRBV28; as DNA is missing, the TRBD1 call by TCRdb cannot be tested. Germline V lookup: CDR1 MDHEN, CDR2 SYDVKM. The CDR3 has 15 residues.

The chain combines TRBV6-5 with TRBJ1-1. The germline CDR1 and CDR2 sequences are MNHEY and SVGAGI. There are 14 residues in the CDR3. The CDR3 protein is CASSYPGRRAEAFF.

This sequence joins TRBV10-3 and TRBJ1-3. Germline CDR1 reads ENHRY; CDR2 reads SYGVKD. There are 15 residues in the CDR3. The CDR3 loop is CAIRGPWTSRNTIYF.

The chain employs TRBV18 and TRBJ2-1; TCRdb's assignment of TRBD1 cannot be checked, as there is no DNA. CDR1 KGHSH and CDR2 LQKENI come from the germline V gene. The CDR3 totals 15 residues. CDR3 amino acids: CASSPTTGDYNEQFF.

The J gene is TRBJ2-2, the V gene TRBV6-2 or TRBV6-3. The CDR3 spans 16 residues. Germline V gives CDR1 MNHEY, CDR2 SVGEGT. This chain's CDR3 is CASSPSGRSNTGELFF.

CDR3 sequence reads: CAISDENEQFF. The gene calls are TRBV2 and TRBJ2-1. CDR1 and CDR2 from the germline V gene are SNHLY and FYNNEI. This CDR3 has 11 residues.

This chain uses TRBV4-3 with TRBJ1-2. Germline V gene data show CDR1 as LGHNA and CDR2 as YSLEER. The CDR3 consists of 15 residues. The CDR3 loop is CASSQDDYTNYGYTF.

V and J are TRBV5-4 and TRBJ2-5; the D gene TCRdb calls, TRBD2, cannot be checked with no DNA. Germline CDR1 SGHNT, CDR2 YYREEE (reference sequence). The CDR3 length is 17 residues. The CDR3 loop is CASSPTATSGTTETQYF.

V and J are TRBV4-1 and TRBJ2-3; TCRdb reports TRBD1, a call that lacks DNA to check it against. Germline CDR1 and CDR2: MGHRA and YSYEKL. The CDR3 loop spans 18 amino acids. CDR3 amino acids: CASSQASTGTWGLDTQYF.

The chain is built from TRBV5-1 and TRBJ2-2. CDR3 length: 15 residues. In germline, CDR1 is SGHRS, CDR2 YFSETQ. CDR3 region: CASSYGLAASGELFF.

The V and J genes are TRBV5-1 and TRBJ2-2; with no DNA, the TCRdb D assignment of TRBD1 cannot be verified. The germline V gene has CDR1 SGHRS and CDR2 YFSETQ. The length of the CDR3 is 16 residues. Here the CDR3 reads CASSLTQGLLAGELFF. Drawing the rest from reference TRBV5-1 and TRBJ2-2, the complete variable domain is KAGVTQTPRYLIKTRGQQVTLSCSPISGHRSVSWYQQTPGQGLQFLFEYFSETQRNKGNFPGRFSGRQFSNSRSEMNVSTLELGDSALYLCASSLTQGLLAGELFFGEGSRLTVL.

The chain links TRBV20-1 to TRBJ2-2; the TCRdb D gene call, TRBD1, has no DNA to confirm it. Germline lookup yields CDR1 DFQATT and CDR2 SNEGSKA (reference sequence). The CDR3 consists of 14 residues. This CDR3 is CSATGPHNTGELFF.

The chain combines TRBV19 with TRBJ1-2. The CDR3 totals 14 residues. CDR1 LNHDA and CDR2 SQIVND come from the germline V gene (reference sequence). CDR3 loop: CASSISSVFYGYTF.

V is TRBV5-1 and J is TRBJ2-2; TCRdb outputs TRBD1, but without DNA this stays unchecked. The CDR3 length is 15 residues. Germline CDR1 is SGHRS and CDR2 is YFSETQ. The CDR3 is CASSSGQGYTGELFF.

The chain links TRBV7-6 to TRBJ2-7; TCRdb's D gene call, TRBD2, goes unchecked for lack of DNA. The CDR3 has 17 amino acids. Germline V gene sequence: CDR1 SGHVS, CDR2 FNYEAQ. CDR3: CASSLASGAIPAYEQYF.

The gene calls are TRBV10-3 and TRBJ2-2. The CDR3 spans 14 residues. The germline gives CDR1 ENHRY, CDR2 SYGVKD. This CDR3 is CAISARDGAGELFF.

The chain employs TRBV13 and TRBJ1-1; as DNA is missing, the TRBD1 call by TCRdb cannot be tested. CDR1 PRHDT and CDR2 FYEKMQ come from the germline V gene (reference sequence). The CDR3 is 13 amino acids. The CDR3 is CASSFWWGTEAFF.

CDR3 sequence reads: CASSYSGGRHEQYF. The rearrangement uses TRBV6-2 or TRBV6-3 and TRBJ2-7; as DNA is missing, the TRBD1 call by TCRdb cannot be tested. This CDR3 is 14 amino acids long. Per germline, CDR1 MNHEY and CDR2 SVGEGT.

The chain couples TRBV6-2 or TRBV6-3 to TRBJ2-7; checking the TCRdb D call of TRBD1 is not possible without DNA. Germline CDR1 reads MNHEY; CDR2 reads SVGEGT. This CDR3 is 17 amino acids long. CDR3 residues: CASSYPVRQGVAYEQYF.

The chain is built from TRBV5-6 and TRBJ2-2; TCRdb selects TRBD2, and the lack of DNA leaves this call unchecked. This CDR3 has 14 residues. The germline V gene encodes CDR1 SGHDT and CDR2 YYEEEE. The CDR3 here is CASRHSEGTGELFF.

The chain joins TRBV5-1 to TRBJ1-2. The germline V gene has CDR1 SGHRS and CDR2 YFSETQ. This CDR3 contains 13 residues. CDR3 in amino acids: CASSIDPRYGYTF.

The J gene is TRBJ2-7, the V gene TRBV5-1. The CDR3 runs 12 residues. Germline-derived CDR1 and CDR2 are SGHRS and YFSETQ. The CDR3: CASSQVDGEQYF.

The V and J genes are TRBV20-1 and TRBJ1-1; TCRdb indicates TRBD1, and absent DNA this call remains unverified. CDR1 and CDR2 (germline): DFQATT, SNEGSKA (reference sequence). The CDR3 covers 13 residues. The chain's CDR3 is CTMLEAQGGEAFF.

The chain uses TRBV29-1 and TRBJ1-4; TCRdb calls TRBD1, which cannot be checked without DNA. Germline values: CDR1 SQVTM, CDR2 ANQGSEA. The CDR3 is made up of 15 amino acids. CDR3 amino acids: CSVEDLTGGNEKLFF.

The V call is TRBV6-5, the J call TRBJ2-2; TCRdb indicates TRBD1, and absent DNA this call remains unverified. CDR1 and CDR2 from the germline V gene are MNHEY and SVGAGI. The CDR3 is made up of 16 amino acids. The CDR3 here is CASSFLTGGGTGELFF.